Each of the 2 T cell receptor beta chains below was sequenced from the same sample in a study of blood T cell repertoires in COVID-19 (dated by TCRdb to 2018 to 2021). The library was produced with the immunoSEQ multiplex PCR assay. TCRdb stores this immuneACCESS table with in-frame sequences only. Part of the clones is absent; in the studies checked, under half of the shortfall reflects unresolved V genes, and no reason is known for the rest. In this sample the table shows about 170,000 clones, 83% of which occur a single time. The ten top clones hold 3.5% to 5% of the sample. The specimen was PBMCs or T cells enriched from blood (not recorded which). The receptors were sampled from a woman aged 45-59 years who had recovered from COVID-19.

CDR3 sequence: CASSQGQGTETQYF. CDR3 bases: TGCGCCAGCAGCCAGGGACAGGGGACGGAGACCCAGTACTTC. The genes are TRBV4-1 and TRBJ2-5; 10 bases are shared with TRBD1. This CDR3 has 14 amino acids. The V gene end was trimmed by 3 bases and the J gene end by 5 bases; junction bases not matched to a gene: 3. Germline V gene sequence: CDR1 MGHRA, CDR2 YSYEKL.

This clone has only one observation. The rearrangement uses TRBV7-3 and TRBJ2-2; D is ambiguous. The V end lost 2 bases, the J end lost 1 base, and 8 bases lay between the germline ends. The germline gives CDR1 SGHTA, CDR2 FQGTGA. CDR3 length: 15 residues. The CDR3 nucleotides are TGTGCCAGCAGCTTACTTCGCGGGAACACCGGGGAGCTGTTTTTT. Translation: CASSLLRGNTGELFF.